The T cell receptor beta chain described here comes from a study of blood T cell repertoires in COVID-19. J lost 2 bases, V lost 5 bases, and 9 bases had no gene match. Germline V lookup: CDR1 MNHNY, CDR2 SVGAGI (reference sequence). The CDR3 has 17 residues. Original methodology: Amplification with reference gene primers provided the estimates of nucleated cell counts. Clones were read by immunoSEQ multiplex PCR, and TCRdb kept only the in-frame ones, dropping some. V, J and clone size are taken as reported in that table, and D and trimming were inferred from the DNA itself. This repertoire shows some 150,000 clones, around 85% found once; its top ten account for about 2.4%.

The sequenced sample consisted of peripheral blood. The sequence came from a woman aged 65 to 85 with acute or convalescent COVID-19. The genes are TRBV6-6 and TRBJ2-6, with 7 bases identical to TRBD1. CDR3 sequence: CASSQNDRAAGANVLTF. The CDR3, as DNA: TGTGCCAGCAGTCAAAACGACAGGGCTGCTGGGGCCAACGTCCTGACTTTC.